The 4 T cell receptor beta chains below were found in one sample sequenced in a study of patients and donors after allogeneic stem cell transplantation. TCRdb processed the RT-PCR reads anew with MiXCR; each CDR3 protein has one entry. The table lists about 410,000 distinct CDR3 sequences, 16% of them singletons. The sample comprised blood, either unsorted or a sorted T cell fraction (not recorded which). These receptors originate from a human donor who was either an allogeneic HSCT recipient or a stem cell or donor lymphocyte infusion donor (not recorded which). It is not recorded whose cells these are; they may come from a transplant donor.

Many counts were recorded for this clonotype. This chain links TRBV29-1 with TRBJ2-1; possibly TRBD2 for D (6 bases). Trimming removed 4 bases at V and 1 base at J, with 11 bases between. The CDR3 covers 14 residues. Per the germline V gene, CDR1 is SQVTM and CDR2 is ANQGSEA. The CDR3 reads CSVAVRGSYNEQFF. CDR3 in DNA: TGCAGCGTTGCGGTCCGGGGGTCCTACAATGAGCAGTTCTTC.

This chain links TRBV18 with TRBJ2-3; possibly TRBD2 for D (6 bases). In germline, CDR1 is KGHSH, CDR2 LQKENI. There are 15 residues in the CDR3. Trimming removed 6 bases at V and 0 bases at J, with 13 bases between. The CDR3 nucleotides are TGTGCCAGCTCCCTTAGCGGCTTAAGCACAGATACGCAGTATTTT. This gives the protein CASSLSGLSTDTQYF.

This clonotype turned up a few times. The chain uses TRBV10-3 and TRBJ1-2, with D possibly TRBD1 on 5 matching bases. Germline V gives CDR1 ENHRY, CDR2 SYGVKD. Trimming stripped 2 bases from V and 5 bases from J, with 21 bases between. CDR3 length equals 17 residues. The CDR3 nucleotides are TGTGCCATCAGTGAGGTAGGGGCCTCACCCACCCCATATGGCTACACCTTC. This translates into CAISEVGASPTPYGYTF.

In its sample, this clonotype was seen a few times. The rearrangement joins TRBV5-1 to TRBJ1-4; tentative D call: TRBD1 (5 bases). The CDR3 has 17 residues. Germline CDR1 SGHRS, CDR2 YFSETQ. Trimming shortened V by 0 bases and J by 2 bases, and 14 bases separated the two germline ends. The CDR3 DNA follows: TGCGCCAGCAGCTTGGGTGGGACGAAGGCGACTAATGAAAAACTGTTTTTT. Its translation: CASSLGGTKATNEKLFF.